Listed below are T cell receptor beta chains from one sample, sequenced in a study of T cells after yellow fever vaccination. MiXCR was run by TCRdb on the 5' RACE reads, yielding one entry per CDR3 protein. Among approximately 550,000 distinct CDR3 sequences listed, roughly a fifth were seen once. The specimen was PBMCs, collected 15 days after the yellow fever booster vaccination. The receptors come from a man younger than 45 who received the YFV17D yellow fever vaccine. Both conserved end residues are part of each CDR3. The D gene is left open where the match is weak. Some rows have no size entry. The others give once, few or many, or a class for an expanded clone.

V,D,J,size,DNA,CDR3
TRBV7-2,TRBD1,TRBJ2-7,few,TGTGCCAGCAGCCGAGGGGGCTCCTCCTACGAGCAGTACTTC,CASSRGGSSYEQYF
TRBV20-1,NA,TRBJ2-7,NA,TGCAGCCCAGACGGGCGAAACGGTGAGCAGTACTTC,CSPDGRNGEQYF
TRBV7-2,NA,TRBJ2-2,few,TGTGCCAGCAGCTCCCAGGGCCCTCGTTCGACCGGGGAGCTGTTTTTT,CASSSQGPRSTGELFF
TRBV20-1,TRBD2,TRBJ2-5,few,TGCAGTGCTAGAGTTTCTAGCGGGAGTTTGCAAGAGACCCAGTACTTC,CSARVSSGSLQETQYF
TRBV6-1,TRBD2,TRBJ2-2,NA,TGTGCCAGCACCCTAGCGGGAGGTTTAGGGGAGCTGTTTTTT,CASTLAGGLGELFF
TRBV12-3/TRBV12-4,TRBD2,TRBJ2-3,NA,TGTGCCAGCAGTCCTTTAGCGGGAGTAGATACGCAGTATTTT,CASSPLAGVDTQYF
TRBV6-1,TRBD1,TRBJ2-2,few,TGTGCCAGCAAAAGGGGACAGGGGTACACCGGGGAGCTGTTTTTT,CASKRGQGYTGELFF
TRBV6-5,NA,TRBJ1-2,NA,TGTGCCAGCAGTTACGAGGCACTCGGGCGAGGCTACACCTTC,CASSYEALGRGYTF
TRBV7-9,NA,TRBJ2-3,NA,TGTGCCAGCGGTATTAAGAATACGCAGTATTTT,CASGIKNTQYF
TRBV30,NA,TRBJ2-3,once,TGTGCCTGGAGTGTACTCACAGATACGCAGTATTTT,CAWSVLTDTQYF
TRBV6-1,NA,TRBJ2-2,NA,TGTGCCGGAGGGATTTCGGGGAACACCGGGGAGCTGTTTTTT,CAGGISGNTGELFF
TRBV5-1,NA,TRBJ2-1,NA,TGCGCCAGCAGCTTGGCCGTCTCATCCAATGAGCAGTTCTTC,CASSLAVSSNEQFF
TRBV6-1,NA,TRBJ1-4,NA,TGTGCCAGCAGCCTTTACCCCCCGGGGCAGGGTGAAAAACTGTTTTTT,CASSLYPPGQGEKLFF
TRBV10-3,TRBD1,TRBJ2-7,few,TGTGCCATCAGTGAGTCGATGACCCGACAGGGCGCCTACGAGCAGTACTTC,CAISESMTRQGAYEQYF
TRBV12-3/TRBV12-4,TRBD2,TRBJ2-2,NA,TGTGCCAGCAGCCGCGGGAGCACCGGGGAGCTGTTTTTT,CASSRGSTGELFF
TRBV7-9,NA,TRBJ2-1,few,TGTGCCAGCAGCCCTTTCTACAATGAGCAGTTCTTC,CASSPFYNEQFF
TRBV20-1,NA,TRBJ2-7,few,TGCAGTGCCGAAACCTACGAGCAGTACTTC,CSAETYEQYF
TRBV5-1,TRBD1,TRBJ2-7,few,TGCGCCAGCAGCCCACAGGGGAACTACGAGCAGTACTTC,CASSPQGNYEQYF
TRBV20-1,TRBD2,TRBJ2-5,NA,TGCAGTGCTGACGGGACTAGCGGCCAAGAGACCCAGTACTTC,CSADGTSGQETQYF
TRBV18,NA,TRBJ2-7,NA,TGTGCCAGCTCACCGGGGCTATCATATCTAGAATACGAGCAGTACTTC,CASSPGLSYLEYEQYF
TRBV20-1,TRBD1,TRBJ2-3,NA,TGCAGTGTCGGGACAGGGTCTACAGATACGCAGTATTTT,CSVGTGSTDTQYF
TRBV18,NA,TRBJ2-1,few,TGTGCCAGCTCACTATTCATAGACCCCGCGGATGAGCAGTTCTTC,CASSLFIDPADEQFF
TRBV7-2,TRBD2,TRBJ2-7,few,TGTGCCAGCAGCTCGAGCGGGAATGGGTACGAGCAGTACTTC,CASSSSGNGYEQYF
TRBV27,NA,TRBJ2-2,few,TGTGCCAGCAGTTTTGGGGGCACGGGCGGGGAGCTGTTTTTT,CASSFGGTGGELFF
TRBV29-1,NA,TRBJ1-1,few,TGCAGCGTGCTACAGGTAGCAGCTTTCTTT,CSVLQVAAFF
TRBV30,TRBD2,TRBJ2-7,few,TGTGCCTGGAGTGTACGCACTAGCGGGAGGGCCTCCTACGAGCAGTACTTC,CAWSVRTSGRASYEQYF
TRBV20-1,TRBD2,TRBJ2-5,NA,TGCAGTGCTGGGACTAGCGGGGTCAGGATAGAGACCCAGTACTTC,CSAGTSGVRIETQYF
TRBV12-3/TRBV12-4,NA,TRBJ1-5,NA,TGTGCCAGCAGTCCAAACCTCGCAGGGGTGAGGAGCAATCAGCCCCAGCATTTT,CASSPNLAGVRSNQPQHF
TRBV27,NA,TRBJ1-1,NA,TGTGCCAGCAGTTTTCGGGTAGGGGTGAACACTGAAGCTTTCTTT,CASSFRVGVNTEAFF
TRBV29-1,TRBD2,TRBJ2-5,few,TGCAGCGGAGCCGGGACTAGGAAAACGAAAGAAGAGACCCAGTACTTC,CSGAGTRKTKEETQYF
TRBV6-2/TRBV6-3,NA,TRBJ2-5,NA,TGTGCCAGCAGAAATGATAATCAGGGAGAGACCCAGTACTTC,CASRNDNQGETQYF
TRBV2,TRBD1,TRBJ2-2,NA,TGTGCCAGCAGAACCCGGACAGGCAATAACACCGGGGAGCTGTTTTTT,CASRTRTGNNTGELFF
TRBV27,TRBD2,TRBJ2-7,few,TGTGCCAGCAGTTCGGGGGGGGACGCACACTACGAGCAGTACTTC,CASSSGGDAHYEQYF
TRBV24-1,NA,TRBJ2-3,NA,TGTGCCACCAGTGGTTCGTCGGGGCCAGATACGCAGTATTTT,CATSGSSGPDTQYF
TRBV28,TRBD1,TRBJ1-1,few,TGTGCCAGCTGTGGCCCAGGGGGCACTGAAGCTTTCTTT,CASCGPGGTEAFF
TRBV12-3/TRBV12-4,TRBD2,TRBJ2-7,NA,TGTGCCAGCAGAGGGATAGCGGGAGCCTACGAGCAGTACTTC,CASRGIAGAYEQYF
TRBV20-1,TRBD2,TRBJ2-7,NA,TGCAGTGCCCTTAGGAATAGCGGGAGGGCTCGAGAGCAGTACTTC,CSALRNSGRAREQYF
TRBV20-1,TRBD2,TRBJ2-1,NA,TGCAGTGCTTTACTAGCGGGAGCTGTCGGTGAGCAGTTCTTC,CSALLAGAVGEQFF
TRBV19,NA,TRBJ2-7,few,TGTGCCAGTTCCGATACAGGAATTAGGTACGAGCAGTACTTC,CASSDTGIRYEQYF
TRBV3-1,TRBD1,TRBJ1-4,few,TGTGCCACTACCGACAGGGCCCGTGAAAAACTGTTTTTT,CATTDRAREKLFF
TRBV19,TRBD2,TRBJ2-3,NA,TGTGCCAGTAGAAACAGACTAGCGTCTAGCACAGATACGCAGTATTTT,CASRNRLASSTDTQYF
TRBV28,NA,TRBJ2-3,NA,TGTGCCAGCACGGCTAGCACAGATACGCAGTATTTT,CASTASTDTQYF